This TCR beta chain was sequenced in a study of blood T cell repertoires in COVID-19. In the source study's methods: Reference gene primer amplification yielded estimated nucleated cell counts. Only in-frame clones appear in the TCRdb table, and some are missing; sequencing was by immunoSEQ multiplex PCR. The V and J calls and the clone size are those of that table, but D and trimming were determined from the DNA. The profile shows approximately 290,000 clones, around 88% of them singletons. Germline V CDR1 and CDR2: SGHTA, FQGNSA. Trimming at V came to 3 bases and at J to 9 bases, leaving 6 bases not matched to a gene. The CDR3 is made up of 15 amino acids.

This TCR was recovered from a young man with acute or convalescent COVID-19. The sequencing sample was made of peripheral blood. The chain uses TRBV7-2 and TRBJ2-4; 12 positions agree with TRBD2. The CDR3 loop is CASSFSTTSGSIQYF. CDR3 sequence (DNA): TGTGCCAGCAGCTTTTCGACGACTAGCGGGAGCATTCAGTACTTC.